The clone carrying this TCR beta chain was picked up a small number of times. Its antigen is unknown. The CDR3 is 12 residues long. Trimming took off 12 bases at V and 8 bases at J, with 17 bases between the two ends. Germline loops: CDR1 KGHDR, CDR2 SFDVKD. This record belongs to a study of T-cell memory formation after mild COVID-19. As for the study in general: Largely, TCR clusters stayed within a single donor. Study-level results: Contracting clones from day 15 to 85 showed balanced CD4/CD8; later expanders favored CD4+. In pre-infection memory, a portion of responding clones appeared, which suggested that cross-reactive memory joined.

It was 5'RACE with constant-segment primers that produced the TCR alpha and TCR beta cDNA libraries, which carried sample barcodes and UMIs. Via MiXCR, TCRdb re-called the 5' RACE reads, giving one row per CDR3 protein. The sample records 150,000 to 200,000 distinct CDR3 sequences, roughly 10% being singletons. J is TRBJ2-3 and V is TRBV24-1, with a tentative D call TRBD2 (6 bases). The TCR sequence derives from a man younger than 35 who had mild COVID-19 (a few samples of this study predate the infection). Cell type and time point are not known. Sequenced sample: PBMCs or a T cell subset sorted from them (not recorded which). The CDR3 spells CAVGRGESTQYF. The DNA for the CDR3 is TGTGCCGTGGGTCGCGGGGAATCTACGCAGTATTTT.